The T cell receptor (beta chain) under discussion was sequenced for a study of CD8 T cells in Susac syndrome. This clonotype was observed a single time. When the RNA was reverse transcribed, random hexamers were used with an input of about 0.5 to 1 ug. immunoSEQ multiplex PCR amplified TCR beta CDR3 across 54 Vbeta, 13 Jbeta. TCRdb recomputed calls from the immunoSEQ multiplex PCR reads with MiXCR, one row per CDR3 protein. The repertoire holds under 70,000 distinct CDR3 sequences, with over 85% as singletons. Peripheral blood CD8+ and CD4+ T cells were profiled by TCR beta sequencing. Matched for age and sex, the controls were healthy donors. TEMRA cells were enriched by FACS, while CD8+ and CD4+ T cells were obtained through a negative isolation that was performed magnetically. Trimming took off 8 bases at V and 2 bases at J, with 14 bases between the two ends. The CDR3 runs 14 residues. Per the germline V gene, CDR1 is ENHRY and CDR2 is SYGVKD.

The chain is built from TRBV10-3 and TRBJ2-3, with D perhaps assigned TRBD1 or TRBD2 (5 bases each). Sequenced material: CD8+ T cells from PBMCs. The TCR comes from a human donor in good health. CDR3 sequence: CAIGAGVNTDTQYF. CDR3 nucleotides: TGTGCCATCGGGGCCGGGGTTAACACAGATACGCAGTATTTT.